These 18 T cell receptor beta chains were all obtained from the same sample, sequenced in a study of blood T cell repertoires in COVID-19 (TCRdb year 2020). Libraries were built with the immunoSEQ multiplex PCR assay. Drawn from immuneACCESS, this table holds only the in-frame rearrangements with V and J called that TCRdb kept. Clones are partly lost; checked studies trace under half to an unresolved V gene and leave the rest unexplained. The sample has about 99,000 clones on record, 70% to 90% of them singletons. The ten largest clones represent around 2.1% of the sample. The sample consisted of peripheral blood. All receptors derive from a man aged 50 or older with COVID-19, enrolled during active disease.

V usage is TRBV7-2 and J usage is TRBJ1-5, with TRBD1 matching 8 bases. This CDR3 is built from 15 residues. V was clipped by 5 bases and J by 7 bases; unmatched bases: 10. CDR1 is SGHTA and CDR2 is FQGNSA in the germline V gene. The CDR3: CASSDIGQGLQPQHF. DNA of the CDR3: TGTGCCAGCAGCGACATAGGACAGGGCCTGCAGCCCCAGCATTTT.

This clone was detected only once. This chain joins TRBV2 and TRBJ1-6; 7 nucleotides align to TRBD1. The CDR3 sequence is 14 residues long. Germline V lookup: CDR1 SNHLY, CDR2 FYNNEI. V trimming: 6 bases; J trimming: 8 bases; junction bases outside the gene matches: 7. The CDR3 reads CASRKDRDYSPLHF. The DNA of the CDR3 is TGTGCCAGCAGGAAAGACAGGGACTATTCACCCCTCCACTTT.

The chain uses TRBV3-1 (or the pseudogene TRBV3-2) and TRBJ1-6, with D perhaps TRBD1 (6 bases). Germline loops: CDR1 LGHDT, CDR2 YNNKEL (reference sequence). There are 13 residues in the CDR3. V lost 3 bases and J 8 bases, leaving 8 bases between the germline ends. This chain's CDR3 is CASSQRQDSPLHF. DNA of the CDR3: TGTGCCAGCAGCCAGAGACAGGATTCACCCCTCCACTTT.

This clone was detected once. The rearrangement uses TRBV6-5 and TRBJ1-2; 7 nucleotides match TRBD1. CDR3 length: 14 residues. J lost 6 bases, V lost 6 bases, and 10 bases had no gene match. Germline V gene data show CDR1 as MNHEY and CDR2 as SVGAGI. CDR3 loop: CASSLRGRGNGYTF. CDR3 nucleotides: TGTGCCAGCAGCCTACGGGGCAGGGGGAATGGCTACACCTTC.

This chain joins TRBV14 and TRBJ1-6, with 8 bases that match TRBD1. The CDR3 has 15 residues. The junction had 5 bases not matched to a gene; V was cut back by 4 bases and J by 6 bases. Looked up from germline, CDR1 is SGHDN and CDR2 is FVKESK. The CDR3 DNA is TGTGCCAGCAGCCGACAGGGGTTGAGTAATTCACCCCTCCACTTT. Translated: CASSRQGLSNSPLHF.

CDR3 amino acids: CASSVSIVGNRVYAGELFF. CDR3 DNA sequence: TGTGCCAGCAGCGTGAGTATCGTCGGGAACAGGGTATACGCCGGGGAGCTGTTTTTT. The chain links TRBV9 to TRBJ2-2; weak D call: TRBD1 (6 bases). The CDR3 covers 19 residues. Trimming shortened V by 2 bases and J by 6 bases, and 26 bases separated the two germline ends. Germline lookup yields CDR1 SGDLS and CDR2 YYNGEE.

The chain links TRBV11-2 to TRBJ1-4, with 9 bases identical to TRBD1. Germline CDR1 SGHAT, CDR2 FQNNGV. CDR3 length equals 16 residues. Trimming at V came to 5 bases and at J to 0 bases, leaving 4 bases not matched to a gene. The CDR3 is CASSNRQGATNEKLFF. DNA of the CDR3: TGTGCCAGCAGCAACAGACAGGGGGCAACTAATGAAAAACTGTTTTTT.

The chain combines TRBV13 with TRBJ2-3; the D gene is possibly TRBD1 (6 bases). The germline V gene encodes CDR1 PRHDT and CDR2 FYEKMQ (reference sequence). There are 13 residues in the CDR3. V was trimmed by 0 bases and J by 7 bases, leaving 8 bases between them. CDR3: CASSLGRGNTQYF. As DNA, the CDR3 is TGTGCCAGCAGCTTAGGGAGGGGGAATACGCAGTATTTT.

The V and J genes are TRBV2 and TRBJ1-5, with TRBD1 as a possible D gene (6 bases). This CDR3 has 13 amino acids. Germline V gene lookup returns CDR1 SNHLY and CDR2 FYNNEI. V dropped 9 bases and J dropped 1 base, with 10 bases sitting between them. In nucleotides, the CDR3 is TGTGCCAGGGGGACAACCAGCAATCAGCCCCAGCATTTT. This translates into CARGTTSNQPQHF. The entire variable domain, with the rest obtained from reference TRBV2 and TRBJ1-5, is as follows: EPEVTQTPSHQVTQMGQEVILRCVPISNHLYFYWYRQILGQKVEFLVSFYNNEISEKSEIFDDQFSVERPDGSNFTLKIRSTKLEDSAMYFCARGTTSNQPQHFGDGTRLSIL.

This sequence joins TRBV7-8 and TRBJ1-5, with D possibly matching TRBD1 (6 bases). Germline V CDR1 and CDR2: SGHVS, FQNEAQ. The CDR3 is made up of 14 amino acids. The germline V and J ends were trimmed by 3 bases and 3 bases, with 9 bases remaining between them. The CDR3 DNA reads as TGTGCCAGCAGCTTTACAGGGTTCAATCAGCCCCAGCATTTT. Protein sequence: CASSFTGFNQPQHF. Variable domain in full (rest from reference TRBV7-8 and TRBJ1-5): GAGVSQSPRYKVAKRGQDVALRCDPISGHVSLFWYQQALGQGPEFLTYFQNEAQLDKSGLPSDRFFAERPEGSVSTLKIQRTQQEDSAVYLCASSFTGFNQPQHFGDGTRLSIL.

As concerns this clone: The identical CDR3 is also encoded by other nucleotide sequences in the sample. The chain recombines TRBV5-1 with TRBJ2-5; tentatively, D is TRBD2 (6 bases). CDR3 length: 15 amino acids. V lost 0 bases to trimming and J lost 2 bases, with 11 bases between them. Germline V gene data show CDR1 as SGHRS and CDR2 as YFSETQ. This chain's CDR3 is CASSLAGGVQETQYF. Here the CDR3 DNA reads TGCGCCAGCAGCTTGGCCGGCGGGGTTCAAGAGACCCAGTACTTC.

The chain uses TRBV6-5 and TRBJ1-5, with unresolved D. CDR3 length: 13 amino acids. Per the germline V gene, CDR1 is MNHEY and CDR2 is SVGAGI. V lost 8 bases and J 0 bases, leaving 8 bases between the germline ends. The CDR3 sequence: CASWAYSNQPQHF. In DNA form, the CDR3 reads TGTGCCAGCTGGGCTTATAGCAATCAGCCCCAGCATTTT.

The gene calls are TRBV24-1 and TRBJ2-1, with TRBD2 matching 7 bases. In germline, CDR1 is KGHDR, CDR2 SFDVKD. J gave up 10 bases and V 5 bases, and 10 bases lay outside the gene matches. The CDR3 spans 14 residues. The CDR3 loop is CATSGHPRGGEQFF. CDR3 DNA: TGTGCCACCAGTGGCCACCCGAGGGGAGGGGAGCAGTTCTTC.

The chain combines TRBV25-1 with TRBJ1-2; 9 bases fit TRBD1. The germline V gene has CDR1 MGHDK and CDR2 SYGVNS. This CDR3 region has 13 residues. Germline trimming cut 10 bases from V and 4 bases from J; bases unmatched to any gene: 7. This chain's CDR3 is CATTGGDLYGYTF. In DNA form, the CDR3 reads TGTGCCACCACAGGGGGCGACCTCTATGGCTACACCTTC.

This chain uses TRBV19 with TRBJ2-3; perhaps TRBD2 as D (6 bases). CDR1 is LNHDA and CDR2 is SQIVND in the germline V gene (reference sequence). CDR3 length: 19 residues. Deletions cut 1 base from V and 2 bases from J, with 22 bases between. CDR3 bases: TGTGCCAGTAGTATAGGGACTAATCGTTATTGGGATAACACAGATACGCAGTATTTT. Its protein product is CASSIGTNRYWDNTDTQYF.

V usage is TRBV27 and J usage is TRBJ1-6, with a tentative D call TRBD1 (6 bases). CDR1 and CDR2 from the germline V gene are MNHEY and SMNVEV (reference sequence). V lost 6 bases and J lost 4, with 16 bases in between. The CDR3 runs 16 residues. The CDR3 is CASSPRTVIYNSPLHF. As DNA, the CDR3 is TGTGCCAGCAGCCCCCGGACAGTAATTTATAATTCACCCCTCCACTTT.

This clone came up once. This rearrangement joins TRBV7-2 to TRBJ2-1; 9 positions agree with TRBD2. CDR1 SGHTA and CDR2 FQGNSA come from the germline V gene. The CDR3 covers 14 residues. The ends lost 6 bases at V and 7 bases at J; junction bases unmatched: 7. CDR3 loop: CASREAGGLNEQFF. Here the CDR3 DNA reads TGTGCCAGCAGGGAGGCGGGGGGGCTTAATGAGCAGTTCTTC.

This chain joins TRBV18 and TRBJ1-6; a weak D match, TRBD1 (5 bases). V was clipped by 3 bases and J by 5 bases, with 8 bases between them. The germline V gene encodes CDR1 KGHSH and CDR2 LQKENI. CDR3 size: 14 residues. CDR3 sequence reads: CASSPGLNNSPLHF. CDR3 coding DNA: TGTGCCAGCTCACCGGGACTGAATAATTCACCCCTCCACTTT.